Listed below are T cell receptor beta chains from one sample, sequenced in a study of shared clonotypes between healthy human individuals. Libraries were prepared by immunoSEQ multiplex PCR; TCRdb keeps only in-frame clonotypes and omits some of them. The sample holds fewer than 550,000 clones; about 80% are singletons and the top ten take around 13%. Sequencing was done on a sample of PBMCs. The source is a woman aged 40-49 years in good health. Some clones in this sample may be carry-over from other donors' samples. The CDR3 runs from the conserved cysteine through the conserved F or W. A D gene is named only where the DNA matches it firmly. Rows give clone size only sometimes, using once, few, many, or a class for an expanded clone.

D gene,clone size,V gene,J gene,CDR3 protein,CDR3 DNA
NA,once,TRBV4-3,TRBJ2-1,CASSQDRGQAEQFF,TGCGCCAGCAGCCAAGATCGGGGGCAGGCCGAGCAGTTCTTC
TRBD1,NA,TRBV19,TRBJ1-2,CASSTAGTVYGYTF,TGTGCCAGTAGTACTGCCGGGACAGTCTATGGCTACACCTTC
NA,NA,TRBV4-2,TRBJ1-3,CASSQEGFAGNTIYF,TGTGCCAGCAGCCAAGAAGGGTTTGCTGGAAACACCATATATTTT
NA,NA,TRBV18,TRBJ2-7,CASSPASTYYEQYF,TGTGCCAGCTCACCTGCTTCGACTTACTACGAGCAGTACTTC
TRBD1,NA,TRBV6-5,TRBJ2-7,CASSNDRGSYEQYF,TGTGCCAGCAGTAACGACAGGGGCTCCTACGAGCAGTACTTC
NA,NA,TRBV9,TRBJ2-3,CASSGGTSTDTQYF,TGTGCCAGCAGCGGCGGGACTAGCACAGATACGCAGTATTTT
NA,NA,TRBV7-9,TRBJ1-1,CASSPLGVDTEAFF,TGTGCCAGCAGCCCGCTTGGGGTGGACACTGAAGCTTTCTTT
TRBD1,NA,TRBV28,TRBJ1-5,CASNTQGEPQHF,TGTGCCAGCAACACACAGGGGGAGCCCCAGCATTTT
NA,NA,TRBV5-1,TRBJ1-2,CASSLADGGGYTF,TGCGCCAGCAGCTTGGCCGACGGGGGAGGCTACACCTTC
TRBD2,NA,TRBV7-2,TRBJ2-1,CASSHTSGRTDEQFF,TGTGCCAGCAGCCACACTAGCGGGAGGACGGATGAGCAGTTCTTC
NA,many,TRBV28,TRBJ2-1,CASSFLLANTYNEQFF,TGTGCCAGCAGTTTCCTCCTGGCTAACACCTACAATGAGCAGTTCTTC
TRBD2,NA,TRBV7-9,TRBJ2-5,CASSLVLAGVETQYF,TGTGCCAGCAGCTTAGTACTAGCGGGAGTTGAGACCCAGTACTTC
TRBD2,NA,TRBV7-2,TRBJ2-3,CASSLYTSGRAEDTQYF,TGTGCCAGCAGCTTATACACTAGCGGGAGGGCCGAAGATACGCAGTATTTT
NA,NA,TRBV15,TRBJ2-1,CATSNISGHSYNEQFF,TGTGCCACCAGCAACATAAGCGGCCACTCCTACAATGAGCAGTTCTTC
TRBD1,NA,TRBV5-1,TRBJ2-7,CASSTGTGGYEQYF,TGCGCCAGCAGCACGGGGACAGGGGGATACGAGCAGTACTTC
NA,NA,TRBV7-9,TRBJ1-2,CASSPTLYIYGYTF,TGTGCCAGCAGTCCCACTTTATACATTTATGGCTACACCTTC
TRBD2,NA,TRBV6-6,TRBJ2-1,CASSRLAEGEQFF,TGTGCCAGCAGCCGACTAGCCGAGGGGGAGCAGTTCTTC
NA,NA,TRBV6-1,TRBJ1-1,CASRRGVNTEAFF,TGTGCCAGCAGGAGGGGAGTGAACACTGAAGCTTTCTTT
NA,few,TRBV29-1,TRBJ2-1,CSWGISYNEQFF,TGCAGCTGGGGGATTTCGTACAATGAGCAGTTCTTC
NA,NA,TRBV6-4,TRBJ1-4,CASSPGGEGEKLFF,TGTGCCAGCAGCCCTGGGGGGGAGGGCGAAAAACTGTTTTTT
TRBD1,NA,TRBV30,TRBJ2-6,CAWSQGAFGANVLTF,TGTGCCTGGAGTCAGGGGGCGTTTGGGGCCAACGTCCTGACTTTC
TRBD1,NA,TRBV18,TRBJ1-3,CASSEDRVNGNTIYF,TGTGCCAGCTCGGAAGACAGGGTGAATGGAAACACCATATATTTT
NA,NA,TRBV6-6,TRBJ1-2,CANKDRDNYGYTF,TGTGCCAACAAGGACCGTGACAACTATGGCTACACCTTC
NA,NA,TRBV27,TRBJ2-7,CASSTRSHGGYEQYF,TGTGCCAGCAGTACCCGGTCCCACGGGGGTTACGAGCAGTACTTC
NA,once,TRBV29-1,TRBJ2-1,CSVEAPRGVGYEQFF,TGCAGCGTTGAAGCCCCCAGAGGGGTTGGGTATGAGCAGTTCTTC
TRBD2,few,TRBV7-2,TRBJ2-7,CASSLGGRPYEQYF,TGTGCCAGCAGCTTAGGCGGGAGACCCTACGAGCAGTACTTC
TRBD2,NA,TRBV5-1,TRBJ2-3,CASSGTSGKPDTQYF,TGCGCCAGCAGCGGGACTAGCGGGAAGCCAGATACGCAGTATTTT
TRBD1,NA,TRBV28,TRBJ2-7,CASSMTGLLLYEQYF,TGTGCCAGCAGTATGACAGGGCTCCTCCTCTACGAGCAGTACTTC
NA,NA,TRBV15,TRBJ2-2,CATSSPGLNTGELFF,TGTGCCACCAGCAGCCCGGGATTGAACACCGGGGAGCTGTTTTTT
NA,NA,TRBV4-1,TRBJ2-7,CASSQEPTGPYEQYF,TGCGCCAGCAGCCAAGAACCCACAGGGCCCTACGAGCAGTACTTC
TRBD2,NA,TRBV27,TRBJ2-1,CASSITGTSGYNEQFF,TGTGCCAGCAGTATTACCGGGACTAGCGGCTACAATGAGCAGTTCTTC
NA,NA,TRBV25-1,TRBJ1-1,CASSVLVGDTEAFF,TGTGCCAGCAGTGTTCTCGTGGGGGACACTGAAGCTTTCTTT
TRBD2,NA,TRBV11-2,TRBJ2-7,CASSSPRTSGSSYEQYF,TGTGCCAGCAGCTCGCCACGGACTAGCGGGAGCTCCTACGAGCAGTACTTC
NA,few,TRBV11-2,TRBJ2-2,CASSFSGSGELFF,TGTGCCAGCAGCTTTTCGGGCTCCGGGGAGCTGTTTTTT
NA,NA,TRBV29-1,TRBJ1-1,CSVQESYTEAFF,TGCAGCGTCCAAGAGTCGTACACTGAAGCTTTCTTT
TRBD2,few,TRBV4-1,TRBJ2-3,CASSQWVSGREITDTQYF,TGCGCCAGCAGCCAATGGGTTAGCGGGAGGGAAATCACAGATACGCAGTATTTT
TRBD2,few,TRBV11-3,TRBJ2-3,CASSPPGVAGGIPDTQYF,TGTGCCAGCAGCCCTCCGGGGGTAGCGGGAGGGATCCCAGATACGCAGTATTTT
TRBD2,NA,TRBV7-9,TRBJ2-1,CASSPPGTSGYNEQFF,TGTGCCAGCAGCCCCCCCGGGACTAGCGGATACAATGAGCAGTTCTTC
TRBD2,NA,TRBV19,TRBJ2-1,CASSRTSGYNEQFF,TGTGCCAGTAGTAGGACTAGCGGTTACAATGAGCAGTTCTTC
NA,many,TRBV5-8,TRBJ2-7,CASSFSGSYEQYF,TGTGCCAGCAGCTTTTCCGGGAGCTACGAGCAGTACTTC
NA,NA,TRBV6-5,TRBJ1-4,CASSYRVKGEKLFF,TGTGCCAGCAGTTACAGGGTGAAGGGTGAAAAACTGTTTTTT
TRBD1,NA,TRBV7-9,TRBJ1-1,CASSRQGNTEAFF,TGTGCCAGCAGCCGACAGGGGAACACTGAAGCTTTCTTT
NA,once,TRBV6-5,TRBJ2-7,CASSYGSGGSSYEQYF,TGTGCCAGCAGTTACGGATCTGGGGGTAGCTCCTACGAGCAGTACTTC
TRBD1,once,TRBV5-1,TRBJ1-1,CASSSSTGQGAAAFF,TGCGCCAGCAGCTCTTCAACCGGACAGGGGGCCGCGGCTTTCTTT
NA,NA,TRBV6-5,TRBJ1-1,CASSYRNPGTEAFF,TGTGCCAGCAGTTACAGGAACCCCGGGACTGAAGCTTTCTTT
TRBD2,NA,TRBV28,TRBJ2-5,CASSTRTSARTPQETQYF,TGTGCCAGCAGTACTCGGACTAGCGCGCGGACTCCTCAAGAGACCCAGTACTTC
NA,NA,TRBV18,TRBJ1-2,CASSPGVTQGRNGYTF,TGTGCCAGCTCACCCGGAGTGACGCAGGGGAGAAATGGCTACACCTTC
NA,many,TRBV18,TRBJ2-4,CASSPRVASTKNIQYF,TGTGCCAGCTCACCTCGAGTTGCGTCCACCAAAAACATTCAGTACTTC
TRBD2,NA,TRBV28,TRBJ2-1,CASSLILADYNEQFF,TGTGCCAGCAGTTTAATACTAGCGGATTACAATGAGCAGTTCTTC
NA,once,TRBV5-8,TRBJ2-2,CASSLWDIFPNTGELFF,TGTGCCAGCAGCTTGTGGGACATATTCCCGAACACCGGGGAGCTGTTTTTT
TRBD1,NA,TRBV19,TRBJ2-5,CASSRQGPQETQYF,TGTGCCAGTAGTCGACAGGGACCCCAAGAGACCCAGTACTTC